These 27 T cell receptor beta chains were all obtained from the same sample, sequenced in a study of T cells in Graves' hyperthyroidism and ophthalmopathy. TCR beta CDR3 region amplification was performed from RNA transcripts. HTBI primers were used for first-round RT-PCR of the TCR CDR3. TCRdb independently ran MiXCR on the multiplex PCR reads; one entry per CDR3 protein. In the table there are some 200,000 distinct CDR3 sequences, about 17% of which are singletons. The sequencing input was blood. The source is a woman aged 50 to 65 with Graves' hyperthyroidism.

This clonotype came up many times. The CDR3 is CASSPPGLNYGYTF. The CDR3 DNA follows: TGTGCCAGCTCACCACCAGGGCTTAACTATGGCTACACCTTC. The V gene is TRBV18, the J gene TRBJ1-2; D is unresolved. From germline, CDR1 is KGHSH and CDR2 LQKENI. Trimming left V 0 bases short and J 1 base short, with 6 bases between. CDR3 length equals 14 residues.

This clonotype came up many times. The V gene is TRBV30, the J gene TRBJ2-2; D call uncertain. CDR1 GTSNPN and CDR2 SVGIG come from the germline V gene (reference sequence). This CDR3 has 12 residues. V lost 4 bases and J 6 bases, leaving 9 bases between the germline ends. The DNA of the CDR3 is TGTGCCTGGATAACTTCTGCCGGGGAGCTGTTTTTT. This sequence encodes CAWITSAGELFF.

Many counts were recorded for this clonotype. The V call is TRBV5-1, the J call TRBJ2-5; D remains ambiguous. Trimming left V 0 bases short and J 4 bases short, with 10 bases between. The CDR3 extends over 14 amino acids. Germline V gives CDR1 SGHRS, CDR2 YFSETQ. The CDR3 DNA reads TGCGCCAGCAGCTTGGCTGGAGTTGGAGAGACCCAGTACTTC. This sequence encodes CASSLAGVGETQYF.

This clonotype was seen ten or more times. The chain is built from TRBV27 and TRBJ1-6; weak D call: TRBD1 (5 bases). The V end was cut by 3 bases, the J end by 7 bases, with 10 bases between. Germline V gene sequence: CDR1 MNHEY, CDR2 SMNVEV (reference sequence). CDR3 length: 14 residues. The CDR3 here is CASSFWTQNSPLHF. CDR3 nucleotide sequence: TGTGCCAGCAGTTTCTGGACACAGAATTCACCCCTCCACTTT.

This chain links TRBV12-5 with TRBJ2-1; D might be TRBD2 (7 bases). V lost 5 bases, J lost 9 bases, and 17 bases lay in between. There are 14 residues in the CDR3. Germline CDR1 reads LGHNT; CDR2 reads FRNRAP. CDR3 residues: CASGTGGPGGEQFF. The CDR3 DNA follows: TGTGCTAGTGGTACGGGGGGCCCGGGAGGTGAGCAGTTCTTC.

This clonotype was seen a handful of times. V gene TRBV4-1 combines with J gene TRBJ1-2, with D possibly being TRBD1 (5 bases). The CDR3 runs 14 residues. V dropped 1 base and J dropped 7 bases, with 13 bases sitting between them. The germline gives CDR1 MGHRA, CDR2 YSYEKL. In DNA, the CDR3 is TGCGCCAGCAGCCAAGCGACAAGGAGGGGTGGCTACACCTTC. It specifies CASSQATRRGGYTF.

This clonotype was seen many times. This rearrangement joins TRBV11-2 to TRBJ2-5; perhaps TRBD1 as D (6 bases). The germline CDR1 and CDR2 sequences are SGHAT and FQNNGV. Deletions cut 9 bases from V and 3 bases from J, with 14 bases between. The CDR3 runs 13 residues. The CDR3 here is CASGTYSEETQYF. The CDR3 DNA follows: TGTGCCAGTGGGACATACTCCGAAGAGACCCAGTACTTC.

This clonotype was seen repeatedly, ten times or more. The chain joins TRBV20-1 to TRBJ2-3; 15 bases align to TRBD2. In germline, CDR1 is DFQATT, CDR2 SNEGSKA (reference sequence). V was clipped by 0 bases and J by 3 bases; unmatched bases: 7. The CDR3 consists of 18 residues. The CDR3 DNA reads as TGCAGTGCTAGAGATTTGATGGGACTAGCGGGAGGAACAGATACGCAGTATTTT. This sequence encodes CSARDLMGLAGGTDTQYF.

This clonotype came up many times. The V gene is TRBV19, the J gene TRBJ2-5; TRBD2 matches 16 bases. Losses at the gene ends were 6 bases for V and 5 bases for J; bases not matched to a gene: 6. CDR3 length: 16 amino acids. CDR1 and CDR2 from the germline V gene are LNHDA and SQIVND (reference sequence). CDR3: CASRGLAGGGAETQYF. In nucleotides, the CDR3 is TGTGCCAGTAGGGGACTAGCGGGAGGGGGCGCCGAGACCCAGTACTTC.

The table lists this clonotype with many counts. The chain employs TRBV20-1 and TRBJ2-7, with 10 bases that match TRBD2. With V trimmed by 7 bases and J by 5 bases, 11 bases remained unmatched. The CDR3 is made up of 14 amino acids. CDR1 and CDR2 from the germline V gene are DFQATT and SNEGSKA (reference sequence). The CDR3 DNA reads as TGCAGTGTCTCGCTAGCGGGAGAGTGGAACGAGCAGTACTTC. Translated, it gives CSVSLAGEWNEQYF.

CDR3 nucleotides: TGTGCCAGCAGCCCTCTGAGGGACAGGGTGTGGAATGAGCAGTTCTTC. The encoded protein is CASSPLRDRVWNEQFF. The chain couples TRBV6-1 to TRBJ2-1; 9 bases map to TRBD1. Trimming removed 6 bases from V and 7 bases from J; junction bases left unmatched: 13. The CDR3 covers 16 residues. Germline CDR1 MNHNS, CDR2 SASEGT.

Ten or more counts support this clonotype. The J gene is TRBJ1-1, the V gene TRBV6-2 or TRBV6-3, with D unresolved. Germline V gene data show CDR1 as MNHEY and CDR2 as SVGEGT. Deletions cut 2 bases from V and 10 bases from J, with 11 bases between. The CDR3 loop spans 12 amino acids. CDR3 nucleotides: TGTGCCAGCAGTTACGAGGGCCGTGTAGCTTTCTTT. This codes for CASSYEGRVAFF.

The CDR3, as DNA: TGTGCCAGCAAAGAGAGGGAGACGGGGGGCTACACCTTC. Residues: CASKERETGGYTF. The J gene is TRBJ1-2, the V gene TRBV2; no firm D call. The V end was cut by 7 bases, the J end by 8 bases, with 17 bases between. The length of the CDR3 is 13 residues. Germline V gives CDR1 SNHLY, CDR2 FYNNEI. The variable domain in full, with the rest retrieved from reference TRBV2 and TRBJ1-2, is EPEVTQTPSHQVTQMGQEVILRCVPISNHLYFYWYRQILGQKVEFLVSFYNNEISEKSEIFDDQFSVERPDGSNFTLKIRSTKLEDSAMYFCASKERETGGYTFGSGTRLTVV.

This chain uses TRBV10-2 with TRBJ2-5, with 9 bases aligning to TRBD2. Germline values: CDR1 WSHSY, CDR2 SAAADI. The ends lost 3 bases at V and 1 base at J; junction bases unmatched: 9. CDR3 length equals 17 residues. DNA for the CDR3: TGCGCCAGCAGTGAATTTCGGACTAGCGTAATCCAAGAGACCCAGTACTTC. Translating gives CASSEFRTSVIQETQYF.

This clonotype was observed many times. This rearrangement joins TRBV6-1 to TRBJ2-1; D might be TRBD2 (7 bases). Germline assignment: CDR1 MNHNS and CDR2 SASEGT. V lost 7 bases and J lost 0, with 13 bases in between. There are 15 residues in the CDR3. The CDR3 loop is CASTGGASSYNEQFF. The DNA of the CDR3 is TGTGCCAGCACGGGGGGCGCGAGCTCCTACAATGAGCAGTTCTTC.

This clonotype was observed at least ten times. V gene TRBV24-1 combines with J gene TRBJ2-5; 11 bases line up with TRBD1. This CDR3 has 14 residues. Germline CDR1 KGHDR, CDR2 SFDVKD. V was pared by 3 bases and J by 7 bases, with 3 bases of the junction left unmatched. DNA of the CDR3: TGTGCCACCAGTGATGCCGGGACAGGGGGGACCCAGTACTTC. Protein: CATSDAGTGGTQYF.

In its sample, this clonotype was seen a few times. The chain combines TRBV27 with TRBJ2-5; 8 positions agree with TRBD1. The CDR3 has 15 amino acids. In germline, CDR1 is MNHEY, CDR2 SMNVEV (reference sequence). Unmatched junction bases numbered 13, after V lost 6 bases and J lost 7 bases. The CDR3 bases are TGTGCCAGCAGATCTACAGGGGGTGGTCCGTGGACCCAGTACTTC. It encodes CASRSTGGGPWTQYF.

The rearrangement links TRBV3-1 to TRBJ1-1; D not resolved. The CDR3 is made up of 15 amino acids. V lost 0 bases, J lost 0 bases, and 8 bases lay in between. CDR1 and CDR2 (germline): LGHDT, YNNKEL (reference sequence). CDR3 amino acids: CASSQDTGMNTEAFF. CDR3 bases: TGTGCCAGCAGCCAAGATACGGGCATGAACACTGAAGCTTTCTTT.

The V and J genes are TRBV6-1 and TRBJ1-2, with TRBD1 matching 8 bases. Germline CDR1 is MNHNS and CDR2 is SASEGT. The CDR3 sequence is 11 residues long. V trimming: 6 bases; J trimming: 8 bases; junction bases outside the gene matches: 2. CDR3 DNA sequence: TGTGCCAGCAGACAGGGGGAGGGCTACACCTTC. Encoded protein: CASRQGEGYTF.

The chain employs TRBV20-1 and TRBJ2-1, with D possibly being TRBD2 (7 bases). Germline V gene sequence: CDR1 DFQATT, CDR2 SNEGSKA (reference sequence). This CDR3 is 17 amino acids long. V shed 0 bases and J shed 0 bases, with 15 bases lying between them. The CDR3 sequence: CSARDKKGGTSYNEQFF. CDR3 sequence (DNA): TGCAGTGCTAGAGATAAAAAGGGGGGGACCTCCTACAATGAGCAGTTCTTC.

This clonotype has more than one count but fewer than ten. A much bigger clone sits one base away, suggesting this may be a read error. The genes are TRBV6-5 and TRBJ2-6; D is perhaps TRBD1 (6 bases). The CDR3 extends over 16 amino acids. V lost 8 bases to trimming and J lost 2 bases, with 16 bases between them. The germline V gene encodes CDR1 MNHEY and CDR2 SVGAGI. The CDR3 DNA reads TGTGCCAGCGTTCGGACAGAGGCGCCTGGGGCCAACGTCCTGACTTTC. It specifies CASVRTEAPGANVLTF.

The chain has TRBV12-3 or TRBV12-4 and TRBJ2-1; D is perhaps TRBD2 (6 bases). The CDR3 is made up of 15 amino acids. Trimming took off 3 bases at V and 7 bases at J, with 16 bases between the two ends. For the CDR3, the DNA is TGTGCCAGCAGTTTTTTGGGAGGAGTTTGGAATGAGCAGTTCTTC. Translated: CASSFLGGVWNEQFF.

The chain couples TRBV11-2 to TRBJ1-4, with TRBD1 identical over 8 bases. Looked up from germline, CDR1 is SGHAT and CDR2 is FQNNGV. CDR3 length: 15 amino acids. The V segment lost 4 bases and the J segment 5 bases; nucleotides outside the gene matches: 6. The CDR3 spells CASSSTQGGNEKLFF. The DNA of the CDR3 is TGTGCCAGCAGCTCAACACAGGGGGGAAATGAAAAACTGTTTTTT.

V and J are TRBV25-1 and TRBJ1-2, with unresolved D. Germline V CDR1 and CDR2: MGHDK, SYGVNS. The CDR3 length is 10 residues. V lost 6 bases, J lost 8 bases, and 7 bases lay in between. CDR3 in amino acids: CASSFLGYTF. DNA for the CDR3: TGTGCCAGCAGCTTCCTCGGCTACACCTTC.

The chain recombines TRBV27 with TRBJ2-1, with 12 bases fitting TRBD2. Germline loops: CDR1 MNHEY, CDR2 SMNVEV (reference sequence). CDR3 length: 15 residues. V lost 5 bases and J lost 8; bases outside the gene matches: 7. The CDR3 is CASSTLAGGGDEQFF. The CDR3 DNA reads TGTGCCAGCAGTACTCTAGCGGGGGGGGGCGATGAGCAGTTCTTC.

This clonotype was seen only once. This chain uses TRBV18 with TRBJ1-2, with D unclear. Trimming cost V 3 bases and J 9 bases, with 17 bases left between them. Germline V gene sequence: CDR1 KGHSH, CDR2 LQKENI. The CDR3 contains 14 residues. CDR3 in DNA: TGTGCCAGCTCACCCCTCGACACGGAGGTCCGCTACACCTTC. Amino acid sequence: CASSPLDTEVRYTF.

J is TRBJ2-2 and V is TRBV4-2; D is uncertain. V lost 0 bases, J lost 4 bases, and 9 bases lay in between. CDR3 length equals 15 residues. Germline loops: CDR1 LGHNA, CDR2 YNFKEQ. This CDR3 is CASSQDGYLTGELFF. The CDR3 DNA reads TGTGCCAGCAGCCAAGATGGCTACCTCACCGGGGAGCTGTTTTTT.